The TCR beta chain described here comes from a study of blood T cell repertoires in COVID-19. Profiled with immunoSEQ multiplex PCR; TCRdb holds only in-frame clones, not every one. The sample records around 300,000 clones, approximately 89% being singletons. Germline values: CDR1 MNHEY, CDR2 SVGAGI. The CDR3 is made up of 12 amino acids. Sequencing input: PBMCs or T cells enriched from blood (not recorded which). This clonotype was obtained from a young man who had recovered from COVID-19. The rearrangement links TRBV6-5 to TRBJ2-5, with TRBD2 matching over 7 bases. The CDR3 loop is CALAVQRETQYF. CDR3 bases: TGTGCTCTAGCGGTCCAACGCGAGACCCAGTACTTC.